This TCR beta chain appears in the sequencing data of a study of immune heterogeneity within non-small cell lung tumors (dated by TCRdb to the late 2010s). Describing the broader study: By histology, a handful of squamous cell carcinomas, approximately 11 non-squamous carcinomas and 1 tumor not otherwise specified were included. Binding of neoantigens to the HLA alleles of each patient was predicted with netMHCpan-3.0 for mutant peptides of 8 to 11 amino acids. TCR repertoire analysis included 55 to 65 tumor loci from about 15 patients, whereas transcriptome data included only 40 or so loci from approximately 11 patients. Whole-exome sequencing, RNA-seq and TCR beta repertoire sequencing were combined for multiple spatially distinct regions from each NSCLC tumor so that intratumoral immune heterogeneity could be examined.

Summary of the overall study and its limitations: Individual patients mostly had different high-frequency TCR beta clonotypes. A moderate positive correlation (R around 0.35), which was statistically significant, linked local T-cell repertoire clonality to local tumor mutational burden. Within a given patient, the same dominant CDR3B clonotypes showed up repeatedly across loci, although different tumor locations also carried unique high-frequency clones.

The TCR beta CDR3 region was amplified with a multiplex PCR system, in which a first round of roughly 10 cycles was run using 32 V-gene forward and 13 J-gene reverse primers. The first PCR round was done with a QIAGEN Multiplex PCR Kit, and the primer sequences were filed in Chinese patent CN105087789A. A second PCR round added Illumina universal primers using the Phusion High-Fidelity PCR Kit. Paired-end sequencing of TCR libraries was carried out on the Illumina HiSeq X Ten platform at a read length of 151 bp. The published analysis was carried out like this. Reads lacking multiplex PCR primers were removed with Cutadapt, read pairs were merged with PEAR, and CDR3 regions were called with MiXCR default settings. Shannon entropy measured repertoire diversity, and clonality was calculated as one minus the Shannon entropy divided by the ln of the count of productive unique sequences. Clonotypes present at frequencies of at least 0.5% were defined as dominant or high-frequency T-cell clones. The raw public reads went through TCRdb reprocessing: fastp at Q25, MiXCR clone calling, in-frame beta chains kept. Rows are combined by CDR3 protein, so each entry shows the most common genes and DNA. The V and J calls shown here were made by TCRdb, not taken from the authors' results. This sample comprises about 15,000 distinct CDR3 sequences, under 30% of them detected only once. 4% to 5% of the sample comes from the top ten.

Genomic DNA was extracted from bulk tumor tissue and used as the TCR template, and about 0.65 ug gDNA was amplified per sample. During surgery, multiple biopsies were taken from each primary tumor, with sampling sites spaced as far apart as possible within the tumor mass. The study cohort was described as untreated, and the patients were newly diagnosed NSCLC cases having curative surgery. Donors were 15 newly diagnosed non-small cell lung cancer patients undergoing surgery with curative intent. Resected tumor masses were reviewed by two independent pathologists. Sequencing was performed only on DNA and RNA samples of high quality. This clonotype is considered medium-sized (0.01 to 0.1%). This clone's antigen is unknown. The record has no base qualities; no much larger clone is one base away. The cysteine opens and the phenylalanine closes a CDR3 of 15 amino acids. Only the CDR3 part of the read is kept: 45 bases, read in frame from the first base. V is pruned by 5 bases and J by 0 bases, leaving 6 bases of the junction without a gene match. Based on the germline V gene (reference sequence), the CDR1 and CDR2 sequences are SGHKS and YYEKEE.

The sequenced sample was lung tumor tissue. The chain is made from TRBV5-5 and TRBJ2-7; TRBD2 agrees with 9 junctional bases. This sequence was found in a man aged 35-49 years with non-small cell lung cancer. The encoded CDR3 is CASRLAGQNSYEQYF. The DNA sequence reads TGTGCCAGCAGGCTAGCGGGACAGAACTCCTACGAGCAGTACTTC.